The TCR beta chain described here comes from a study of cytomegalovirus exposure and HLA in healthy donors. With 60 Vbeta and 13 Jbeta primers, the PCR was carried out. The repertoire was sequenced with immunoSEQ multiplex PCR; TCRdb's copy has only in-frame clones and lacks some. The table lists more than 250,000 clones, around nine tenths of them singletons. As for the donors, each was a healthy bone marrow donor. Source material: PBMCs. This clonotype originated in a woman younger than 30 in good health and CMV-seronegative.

CDR3 amino acids: CSVFGGQGQGLNTEAFF. DNA for the CDR3: TGCAGCGTTTTTGGAGGACAGGGGCAAGGGTTGAACACTGAAGCTTTCTTT. The chain links TRBV29-1 to TRBJ1-1; 9 nucleotides agree with TRBD1. CDR1 and CDR2 (germline): SQVTM, ANQGSEA. The junction had 13 bases not matched to a gene; V was cut back by 5 bases and J by 0 bases. The CDR3 has 17 residues.